The 13 T cell receptor beta chains below come from one sample, sequenced in a study of control samples from healthy donors and cancer patients. Profiled with immunoSEQ multiplex PCR; TCRdb holds only in-frame clones, not every one. Of some 120,000 clones listed, 75% to 90% are singletons. The sequencing input was PBMCs. These receptors were obtained from a woman aged 45-65 years with colorectal cancer.

The chain couples TRBV12-3 or TRBV12-4 to TRBJ2-1; D ambiguous. V was clipped by 1 base and J by 7 bases, with 8 bases between them. CDR3 length: 13 amino acids. This chain's CDR3 is CASSLEVRNEQFF. In nucleotides, the CDR3 is TGTGCCAGCAGTTTAGAGGTTAGGAATGAGCAGTTCTTC.

The chain links TRBV18 to TRBJ2-7; D remains ambiguous. The CDR3 is 12 amino acids. Germline V gene lookup returns CDR1 KGHSH and CDR2 LQKENI. V dropped 0 bases and J dropped 7 bases, with 7 bases sitting between them. In DNA form, the CDR3 reads TGTGCCAGCTCACCACCACAAGGGGAGCAGTACTTC. Residues: CASSPPQGEQYF.

This chain connects TRBV14 to TRBJ2-6; D gene uncertain. Per the germline V gene, CDR1 is SGHDN and CDR2 is FVKESK. Trimming stripped 5 bases from V and 2 bases from J, with 13 bases between. This CDR3 has 16 residues. The CDR3 DNA reads TGTGCCAGCAGCGAGACGGGTAGGGCTGGGGCCAACGTCCTGACTTTC. This gives the protein CASSETGRAGANVLTF.

This rearrangement joins TRBV4-1 to TRBJ2-5; 8 bases fit TRBD2. This CDR3 spans 18 amino acids. V was clipped by 2 bases and J by 5 bases; unmatched bases: 16. Germline CDR1 is MGHRA and CDR2 is YSYEKL. The CDR3 DNA follows: TGCGCCAGCAGCCAACAAGGGGGGTGGAGCGGGAGCTCGGAGACCCAGTACTTC. Encoded protein: CASSQQGGWSGSSETQYF.

The CDR3 spells CATSREGRGDEKLFF. The CDR3 coding sequence is TGTGCCACCAGCAGAGAGGGCAGGGGCGATGAAAAACTGTTTTTT. The chain carries TRBV15 and TRBJ1-4, with D perhaps matching TRBD1 (6 bases). The V gene lost 0 bases and the J gene lost 6 bases, with 11 bases spanning the gap. Per germline, CDR1 LNHNV and CDR2 YYDKDF (reference sequence). CDR3 length: 15 residues.

The genes are TRBV10-3 and TRBJ2-2; unclear D gene. Between the trimmed V and J ends, which lost 0 bases and 3 bases, there was a span of 17 bases. The CDR3 is 18 residues long. Germline-derived CDR1 and CDR2 are ENHRY and SYGVKD. The CDR3 spells CAISESTSGQTDTGELFF. The CDR3 nucleotides read TGTGCCATCAGTGAGTCGACTTCGGGTCAGACTGACACCGGGGAGCTGTTTTTT.

The J gene is TRBJ2-5, the V gene TRBV5-4, with D possibly matching TRBD2 (6 bases). This CDR3 region has 14 residues. Germline V gives CDR1 SGHNT, CDR2 YYREEE (reference sequence). V lost 2 bases and J lost 3, with 11 bases in between. CDR3 nucleotide sequence: TGTGCCAGCAGCTTAAGGGACTTGAAAGAGACCCAGTACTTC. It encodes CASSLRDLKETQYF.

This chain links TRBV15 with TRBJ2-1, with 16 bases fitting TRBD2. The CDR3 spans 19 residues. Per germline, CDR1 LNHNV and CDR2 YYDKDF (reference sequence). V lost 0 bases, J lost 8 bases, and 10 bases stayed unmatched. This CDR3 reads CATSRDIPGLAGGVDEQFF. CDR3 sequence (DNA): TGTGCCACCAGCAGAGATATTCCGGGACTAGCGGGAGGGGTAGATGAGCAGTTCTTC.

This chain connects TRBV27 to TRBJ2-1; 9 bases agree with TRBD1. This CDR3 is 13 amino acids long. The V gene's germline CDR1 is MNHEY and CDR2 SMNVEV (reference sequence). The V gene end was trimmed by 2 bases and the J gene end by 7 bases; junction bases not matched to a gene: 0. The CDR3 loop reads CASSLGQGNEQFF. The CDR3 region has the DNA TGTGCCAGCAGTTTAGGACAGGGGAATGAGCAGTTCTTC.

V gene TRBV6-6 combines with J gene TRBJ1-2; D unresolved. This CDR3 contains 13 residues. V shed 2 bases and J shed 8 bases, with 12 bases lying between them. Germline V gives CDR1 MNHNY, CDR2 SVGAGI (reference sequence). The CDR3 coding sequence is TGTGCCAGCAGTTACCGGGAGCGTGGAGGCTACACCTTC. Translated, it gives CASSYRERGGYTF.

The chain links TRBV6-5 to TRBJ1-2; TRBD1 agrees at 9 bases. The ends lost 4 bases at V and 8 bases at J; junction bases unmatched: 11. Germline assignment: CDR1 MNHEY and CDR2 SVGAGI. The CDR3 has 15 residues. The CDR3 loop reads CASSLRDRALWGYTF. For the CDR3, the DNA is TGTGCCAGCAGTTTACGGGACAGGGCCCTTTGGGGCTACACCTTC.

V gene TRBV28 combines with J gene TRBJ1-6; 7 bases are shared with TRBD1. V shed 6 bases, J shed 8 bases, and the junction held 10 bases outside the gene matches. Germline CDR1 reads MDHEN; CDR2 reads SYDVKM. CDR3 size: 15 residues. The CDR3 sequence: CASRRDRVGDSPLHF. Here the CDR3 DNA reads TGTGCCAGCAGACGCGACAGGGTGGGAGATTCACCCCTCCACTTT.

The rearrangement joins TRBV5-1 to TRBJ2-7; no clear D gene. Germline CDR1 is SGHRS and CDR2 is YFSETQ. Between the trimmed V and J ends, which lost 0 bases and 0 bases, there was a span of 7 bases. The CDR3 totals 14 residues. The DNA of the CDR3 is TGCGCCAGCAGCTTGGGAGAGAACTCCTACGAGCAGTACTTC. Translating gives CASSLGENSYEQYF.